This T cell receptor beta chain was recovered during a study of shared clonotypes between healthy human individuals. Background on the study: Contributing individuals were two females and a few males aged 18 to 49. Study outcomes and limitations: Since donors were few, the genetic and exposure-history diversity represented was limited.

About this clone: Its antigen remains unidentified.

The germline V gene encodes CDR1 GTSNPN and CDR2 SVGIG (reference sequence). This CDR3 spans 15 amino acids. J lost 6 bases, V lost 7 bases, and 11 bases had no gene match. Method: immunoSEQ multiplex PCR; TCRdb's copy keeps in-frame clones and lacks some. The profile shows about 560,000 clones, around 81% of them singletons. This chain connects TRBV30 to TRBJ2-1; TRBD2 matches 11 bases. The sample was PBMCs. The origin of this receptor is a woman in her thirties or forties in good health. Some clones in this sample may be carry-over from other donors' samples. CDR3 in amino acids: CALTRGLADSNEQFF. CDR3 DNA sequence: TGTGCCTTAACAAGGGGACTAGCGGATTCCAATGAGCAGTTCTTC.